Sequencing of this TCR beta chain was carried out in a study of blood T cells in healthy people across ages. The table lists this clonotype with a few counts. A J-beta primer mix and a sample-barcoded 5' primer were used in a second PCR of roughly 6 to 12 cycles. TCRdb re-analysed the 5' RACE reads in MiXCR, keeping a single row per CDR3 protein. The sample contains some 760,000 distinct CDR3 sequences, 20% to 25% of which appear only once. CDR1 and CDR2 (germline): SNHLY, FYNNEI. After removal of 0 bases from V and 4 bases from J, the junction contained 0 bases not matched to a gene. The CDR3 loop spans 15 amino acids. These data were also filed under a second study, of T cells of mothers and their children. That work adds: M1S, a second-PCR primer, added sample barcodes and 2-4 random nucleotides. Evidence of persistent microchimeric T cell clones was absent.

The clonotype was recovered from a boy younger than 18 in good health. Sequenced input: blood. The gene calls are TRBV2 and TRBJ1-6, with 7 bases identical to TRBD1. CDR3 sequence reads: CASSEAQGYNSPLHF. CDR3 coding DNA: TGTGCCAGCAGTGAAGCACAGGGGTATAATTCACCCCTCCACTTT.